Presented here are 29 T cell receptor beta chains from one specimen sequenced in a study of T cells expressing NK-cell markers. After re-calling the 5' RACE reads, TCRdb lists one entry per CDR3 protein, DNA absent. The data show fewer than 400,000 distinct CDR3 sequences, and the top ten clones hold 5.2%. The sample consisted of blood T cells: a sorted CD56 or NKG2C T cell subset, CD4+ or CD8+ T cells, or bulk PBMC T cells (not recorded which). The receptors were sampled from a man aged 18-70 years in good health.

The chain carries TRBV12-3 or TRBV12-4 and TRBJ2-1; the D gene TCRdb calls, TRBD1, cannot be checked with no DNA. The CDR3 extends over 15 amino acids. The CDR3 protein is CASSSSGGLGHEQFF.

V and J are TRBV20-1 and TRBJ1-5; TCRdb returns TRBD1, unconfirmable since there is no DNA. Germline assignment: CDR1 DFQATT and CDR2 SNEGSKA (reference sequence). The CDR3 is 17 amino acids. The CDR3 spells CSARYENRGYSNQPQHF.

The V call is TRBV6-6, the J call TRBJ1-1; TCRdb lists TRBD1, though no DNA is available to test this call. CDR3 length: 13 amino acids. In germline, CDR1 is MNHNY, CDR2 SVGAGI (reference sequence). The CDR3 loop reads CASSEQGWTEAFF.

The chain uses TRBV11-2 and TRBJ1-1. The CDR3 totals 16 residues. CDR1 and CDR2 (germline): SGHAT, FQNNGV. The CDR3 reads CASSFRLSKMNTEAFF.

The chain is built from TRBV5-1 and TRBJ1-1; with no DNA, the TCRdb D assignment of TRBD1 cannot be verified. CDR1 and CDR2 from the germline V gene are SGHRS and YFSETQ. The CDR3 consists of 14 residues. This CDR3 is CASNNQGAGGEAFF.

The chain has TRBV25-1 and TRBJ2-6. CDR1 and CDR2 (germline): MGHDK, SYGVNS. The CDR3 runs 15 residues. The CDR3 region is CASSSQGTRTNVLTF.

The rearrangement uses TRBV6-6 and TRBJ2-7; lacking DNA, the TRBD2 call made by TCRdb goes unchecked. Per the germline V gene, CDR1 is MNHNY and CDR2 is SVGAGI (reference sequence). The CDR3 totals 13 residues. This CDR3 reads CASRRGLAYEQYF.

This chain joins TRBV4-2 and TRBJ2-3. In germline, CDR1 is LGHNA, CDR2 YNFKEQ. The CDR3 totals 13 residues. CDR3 protein: CASSQDKALRMYF.

The chain has TRBV7-2 and TRBJ2-3. The CDR3 is made up of 16 amino acids. Germline V gives CDR1 SGHTA, CDR2 FQGNSA. The CDR3 is CASSIRLVGGTDTQYF.

The chain couples TRBV7-3 to TRBJ2-3; absent DNA, TCRdb's TRBD1 call cannot be checked. The CDR3 has 16 amino acids. Germline CDR1 SGHTA, CDR2 FQGTGA. CDR3 region: CASSYAGRGSWDTQYF.

The chain uses TRBV5-1 and TRBJ2-5; the D call of TRBD1 rests on TCRdb alone, since no DNA is present to check it. Germline CDR1 and CDR2: SGHRS and YFSETQ. The CDR3 length is 15 residues. CDR3 protein: CASSRLGTAQETQYF.

The gene calls are TRBV12-3 or TRBV12-4 and TRBJ1-6; TCRdb reports TRBD1, a call that lacks DNA to check it against. The CDR3 consists of 14 residues. The CDR3 sequence is CASRGQGAGSPLHF.

The chain couples TRBV15 to TRBJ1-6. The CDR3 covers 15 residues. Germline CDR1 is LNHNV and CDR2 is YYDKDF (reference sequence). CDR3 region: CATSRDSIGVSPLHF.

V is TRBV12-3 or TRBV12-4 and J is TRBJ2-3; the TCRdb D gene call, TRBD1, has no DNA to confirm it. This CDR3 has 14 residues. The CDR3 loop reads CASSRDIGTDTQYF.

This chain connects TRBV20-1 to TRBJ2-3; TCRdb reports TRBD2, a call that lacks DNA to check it against. The CDR3 is 15 amino acids. Germline V gene sequence: CDR1 DFQATT, CDR2 SNEGSKA (reference sequence). The CDR3 protein is CSARGRGGALASQYF.

The chain carries TRBV6-6 and TRBJ2-7; TCRdb calls TRBD1, which cannot be checked without DNA. This CDR3 is 13 amino acids long. Per germline, CDR1 MNHNY and CDR2 SVGAGI (reference sequence). CDR3 protein: CASTQGTANEQYF.

V and J are TRBV3-1 and TRBJ1-2. The germline V gene has CDR1 LGHDT and CDR2 YNNKEL (reference sequence). The CDR3 covers 14 residues. The CDR3 sequence: CASSSHPANYGYTF.

V gene TRBV12-3 or TRBV12-4 combines with J gene TRBJ2-5; the TRBD2 assignment by TCRdb is unverifiable without DNA. CDR3 length equals 14 residues. The CDR3 sequence is CASSLARRAQSQYF.

The chain uses TRBV5-4 and TRBJ2-3; TCRdb names TRBD2, which stays unverified in the absence of DNA. Germline CDR1 reads SGHNT; CDR2 reads YYREEE (reference sequence). The CDR3 extends over 16 amino acids. The CDR3 loop reads CASTLGGGGLTDTQYF.

The chain links TRBV7-2 to TRBJ2-3; with no DNA, the TCRdb D assignment of TRBD2 cannot be verified. Per the germline V gene, CDR1 is SGHTA and CDR2 is FQGNSA. CDR3 length equals 13 residues. Here the CDR3 reads CASSSLIGDTQYF.

V usage is TRBV3-1 and J usage is TRBJ2-5; TCRdb names TRBD1, which stays unverified in the absence of DNA. The CDR3 spans 14 residues. Per germline, CDR1 LGHDT and CDR2 YNNKEL (reference sequence). This CDR3 reads CASSHQGSFETQYF.

This rearrangement joins TRBV7-8 to TRBJ2-1; TCRdb names TRBD1, which stays unverified in the absence of DNA. From germline, CDR1 is SGHVS and CDR2 FQNEAQ. The CDR3 sequence is 14 residues long. The CDR3 loop is CASIPGGEYNEQFF.

V is TRBV6-1 and J is TRBJ2-7; TCRdb reports TRBD1, a call that lacks DNA to check it against. Germline loops: CDR1 MNHNS, CDR2 SASEGT. CDR3 length: 14 amino acids. This CDR3 reads CASRKGQGAAEQYF.

The chain is built from TRBV20-1 and TRBJ2-7; without DNA, the TCRdb call of TRBD1 cannot be checked. The germline gives CDR1 DFQATT, CDR2 SNEGSKA (reference sequence). The CDR3 sequence is 17 residues long. CDR3 sequence: CSARDIRSRQGLYEQYF.

J is TRBJ2-7 and V is TRBV20-1; the TCRdb D gene call, TRBD1, has no DNA to confirm it. The germline V gene encodes CDR1 DFQATT and CDR2 SNEGSKA (reference sequence). CDR3 length equals 15 residues. Here the CDR3 reads CSAAPGTGGSYEQYF.

The chain recombines TRBV11-3 with TRBJ2-3; there is no DNA to check the TCRdb D call of TRBD2. CDR1 and CDR2 (germline): SGHNT, YENEEA. CDR3 size: 16 residues. The CDR3 is CASSNTLAGGPDTQYF.

J is TRBJ2-3 and V is TRBV30; TCRdb returns TRBD1, unconfirmable since there is no DNA. CDR1 and CDR2 from the germline V gene are GTSNPN and SVGIG (reference sequence). The CDR3 is 15 amino acids. CDR3 amino acids: CAWSSAPVPRDTQYF.

The genes are TRBV28 and TRBJ2-7; the D call from TCRdb, TRBD1, cannot be confirmed without DNA. The CDR3 sequence is 15 residues long. Looked up from germline, CDR1 is MDHEN and CDR2 is SYDVKM. CDR3 protein: CASSYRDTIPYEQYF.

The chain uses TRBV7-2 and TRBJ1-1; TCRdb lists TRBD1, though no DNA is available to test this call. The CDR3 is 16 amino acids. Germline V lookup: CDR1 SGHTA, CDR2 FQGNSA. CDR3 region: CASSLGQGARWTEAFF.